A selection of T cell receptor beta chains follows, all from one sample in a study of T cell changes during pregnancy in multiple sclerosis. The protocol was immunoSEQ multiplex PCR, while the TCRdb copy is restricted to in-frame clones and leaves out a portion. In the table there are 40,000 to 60,000 clones, around 92% of which are singletons. Sequencing used CD4+ T cells from peripheral blood mononuclear cells, obtained after pregnancy. These receptors all come from a female donor with multiple sclerosis, enrolled in a pregnancy study. Each CDR3 is given with its conserved first and last residue. The D gene is left open where the match is weak. A clone size is listed for some rows: how often the clone was seen (once, few, many), or a class if it is expanded.

cdr3_aa cdr3_nt clone_size j_call d_call v_call
CAISSGQGYGYTF TGTGCCATCAGTTCCGGCCAGGGATACGGCTACACCTTC - TRBJ1-2 - TRBV10-3
CASSLAGDPYTQYF TGTGCCAGCAGCTTAGCGGGAGACCCCTATACGCAGTATTTT - TRBJ2-3 - TRBV7-9
CASTPGLARVGETQYF TGTGCCAGCACCCCCGGGCTAGCGAGGGTTGGGGAGACCCAGTACTTC once TRBJ2-5 - TRBV28
CASNRDRRANYGYTF TGTGCCAGCAATCGCGACCGGCGGGCTAACTATGGCTACACCTTC - TRBJ1-2 - TRBV6-5
CASSFGGGSGIQYF TGTGCCAGCAGCTTCGGTGGCGGGAGTGGAATCCAGTACTTC - TRBJ2-5 TRBD2 TRBV7-6
CASSRDSYGYTF TGTGCCAGCAGCCGGGACAGCTATGGCTACACCTTC - TRBJ1-2 TRBD1 TRBV2
CASSFLGVNSYEQYF TGTGCCAGCAGTTTTCTCGGGGTCAACTCCTACGAGCAGTACTTC - TRBJ2-7 - TRBV28
CASSWDSRSGELFF TGTGCCAGCAGTTGGGACAGCCGGAGCGGGGAGCTGTTTTTT once TRBJ2-2 TRBD1 TRBV28
CAISESEVTEAFF TGTGCCATCAGTGAGTCGGAGGTTACTGAAGCTTTCTTT few TRBJ1-1 - TRBV10-3
CASSKGLAGVSGANVLTF TGTGCCAGCAGCAAGGGACTAGCGGGAGTTTCTGGGGCCAACGTCCTGACTTTC once TRBJ2-6 TRBD2 TRBV5-4
CASSPGGTGGSGELFF TGTGCCAGCAGTCCAGGAGGGACAGGGGGCTCCGGGGAGCTGTTTTTT - TRBJ2-2 TRBD1 TRBV28
CASSRDREYEQYF TGCGCCAGCAGCCGGGACAGGGAATACGAGCAGTACTTC - TRBJ2-7 TRBD1 TRBV5-1
CASRSTSTDTQYF TGTGCCAGCAGGTCGACTAGCACAGATACGCAGTATTTT - TRBJ2-3 - TRBV6-1
CASRDRVGQPQHF TGTGCCAGCAGGGACAGGGTTGGTCAGCCCCAGCATTTT - TRBJ1-5 TRBD1 TRBV27
CASSYPKSSGDNEQFF TGTGCCAGCAGTTACCCGAAATCTAGCGGAGACAATGAGCAGTTCTTC - TRBJ2-1 TRBD2 TRBV6-5
CASSPGTSGYTDTQYF TGTGCCAGCAGCCCGGGGACTAGCGGATACACAGATACGCAGTATTTT - TRBJ2-3 TRBD2 TRBV7-2
CASSLTSGSSHEQFF TGCGCCAGCAGCTTGACCAGCGGGAGTTCTCATGAGCAGTTCTTC - TRBJ2-1 TRBD2 TRBV5-1
CASSLGGDSVNEKLFF TGTGCCAGCAGCTTGGGGGGGGACAGCGTTAATGAAAAACTGTTTTTT once TRBJ1-4 TRBD1 TRBV5-4
CASSLHFLGQKYYGYTF TGTGCCAGCAGCTTACATTTCTTGGGACAGAAGTACTATGGCTACACCTTC - TRBJ1-2 TRBD1 TRBV7-9
CASSLGGAQLGEQYF TGTGCCAGCAGCTTAGGTGGGGCGCAACTTGGCGAGCAGTACTTC - TRBJ2-7 - TRBV11-3
CASSLTGGADYYGYTF TGTGCCAGCAGCCTAACCGGAGGGGCCGACTACTATGGCTACACCTTC - TRBJ1-2 - TRBV14
CASSTRWAGAYNEQFF TGTGCCAGCAGCACGAGATGGGCGGGGGCCTACAATGAGCAGTTCTTC - TRBJ2-1 TRBD2 TRBV7-9
CASSLPQGSGEKLFF TGTGCCAGCAGCCTCCCACAGGGTTCTGGTGAAAAACTGTTTTTT few TRBJ1-4 - TRBV11-2
CASEETSGSSYNEQFF TGTGCCAGCGAGGAGACTAGCGGGAGTTCATACAATGAGCAGTTCTTC few TRBJ2-1 TRBD2 TRBV2
CASSFPAGAPNTGELFF TGTGCCAGCAGCTTCCCCGCGGGTGCACCGAACACCGGGGAGCTGTTTTTT medium-sized TRBJ2-2 - TRBV7-9
CASSQGGSLGRTNEKLFF TGCGCCAGCAGCCAAGGTGGGTCCCTTGGGCGAACTAATGAAAAACTGTTTTTT - TRBJ1-4 - TRBV4-1